This T cell receptor (beta chain) is drawn from a study of blood T cell repertoires in COVID-19. Per the original data handling: Quantification of nucleated cells was approximated via reference gene primer amplification. Repertoires were generated with immunoSEQ multiplex PCR, while TCRdb's copy carries only in-frame clones and drops some. The D gene and trimming were derived from the DNA, and the V and J assignments and clone size from that table. The table includes under 250,000 clones, 80% to 90% detected once. The CDR3 spans 13 residues. Germline CDR1 is MNHNS and CDR2 is SASEGT. V gave up 1 base and J gave up 4 bases, with 7 bases separating them.

The receptor comes from a woman in her fifties or sixties with acute or convalescent COVID-19. Material for sequencing was peripheral blood. This chain links TRBV6-1 with TRBJ1-2; D unclear. CDR3 sequence reads: CASSEEQLYGYTF. The CDR3 DNA follows: TGTGCCAGCAGTGAAGAACAGCTCTATGGCTACACCTTC.